What follows describes a single T cell receptor beta chain. The sample belongs to a study of blood T cell repertoires in COVID-19. About the study: The United States, Italy and Spain were the sources of the acute and convalescent COVID-19 samples.

Authors' data handling: Cell counts per sample came from amplifying reference gene primers. TCRdb keeps only in-frame clones here, not all; method: immunoSEQ multiplex PCR. D and trimming were read from the DNA, whereas the V and J calls and clone size are those reported in that table. Of about 210,000 clones in the sample, roughly 86% are singletons; the top ten hold 5.6%. Recruits, aged roughly 18 to 95 years, lived in 24 US areas. The clonotype was recovered from a man aged 40-49 years with acute COVID-19. The sequenced sample was PBMCs or T cells enriched from blood (not recorded which).

The CDR3 loop is CASSSLTGELFF. The CDR3 DNA follows: TGTGCCAGCAGTTCCCTCACCGGGGAGCTGTTTTTT. The V call is TRBV12-3 or TRBV12-4, the J call TRBJ2-2; D gene unclear. The CDR3 has 12 amino acids. The germline V and J ends were trimmed by 4 bases and 4 bases, with 4 bases remaining between them.